This T cell receptor (beta chain) was found in a study of cytomegalovirus exposure and HLA in healthy donors. Study-wide findings and caveats: There were a few CMV-associated chains whose specificity for CMV antigens was confirmed in vitro. Researchers counted some 150 TCR beta chains as cytomegalovirus-associated.

Sequencing was performed with immunoSEQ multiplex PCR; in TCRdb, only in-frame clones are kept and a portion is missing. Counted here are under 250,000 clones, about 83% occurring once; the ten biggest clones make up 2.6%. The donors were in the approximately 120-subject validation cohort; that cohort was separate from the roughly 620-subject first cohort. Germline CDR1 MNHEY, CDR2 SMNVEV (reference sequence). CDR3 length: 15 residues. V was shortened by 2 bases and J by 6 bases, with 13 bases between the two germline ends. Notes on this clone: Its antigen is unknown.

The J gene is TRBJ2-2, the V gene TRBV27; D is perhaps TRBD1 (6 bases). The clonotype was recovered from a man younger than 30 in good health and CMV-seronegative. Sequenced: PBMCs. For the CDR3, the DNA is TGTGCCAGCAGTTTAAGACAGGATCGGGCCGGGGAGCTGTTTTTT. Residues: CASSLRQDRAGELFF.